This T cell receptor (beta chain) was identified during a study of control samples from healthy donors and cancer patients. Sequencing was performed with immunoSEQ multiplex PCR; in TCRdb, only in-frame clones are kept and a portion is missing. Of about 130,000 clones listed, around nine tenths were seen once; the top ten hold about 3.2%. The CDR3 has 14 amino acids. The germline V and J ends were trimmed by 2 bases and 5 bases, with 9 bases remaining between them. The germline V gene encodes CDR1 MNHEY and CDR2 SVGEGT. The sequenced sample was blood. The V and J genes are TRBV6-2 or TRBV6-3 and TRBJ1-4; TRBD1 might be the D (6 bases). This receptor was identified in a man aged 45-65 years in good health. The CDR3 reads CASSYHTGNEKLFF. The CDR3 bases are TGTGCCAGCAGTTACCATACAGGGAATGAAAAACTGTTTTTT.